Following are 11 T cell receptor beta chains from one sample sequenced in a study of T cell responses to AZD1222 COVID-19 vaccine. Measured with immunoSEQ multiplex PCR; TCRdb has only the in-frame clones, and not every one. The sample consists of more than 150,000 clones, 80% to 95% of them appearing once. The sample in question was peripheral blood, obtained on day 0 of AZD1222 vaccination. These receptors were obtained from an adult in good health.

The rearrangement uses TRBV2 and TRBJ2-5; 9 nucleotides match TRBD1. Unmatched junction bases numbered 4, after V lost 8 bases and J lost 0 bases. The CDR3 runs 14 residues. Germline CDR1 and CDR2: SNHLY and FYNNEI. This CDR3 reads CASRDRAYQETQYF. The CDR3 DNA reads as TGTGCCAGCCGGGACAGGGCGTACCAAGAGACCCAGTACTTC.

The V and J genes are TRBV11-2 and TRBJ2-7, with D possibly being TRBD2 (7 bases). Per germline, CDR1 SGHAT and CDR2 FQNNGV. The V gene lost 0 bases and the J gene lost 4 bases, with 13 bases spanning the gap. The CDR3 is 15 amino acids. DNA for the CDR3: TGTGCCAGCAGCTTAGAGCGGGGGCCGGCTTACGAGCAGTACGTC. This translates into CASSLERGPAYEQYV.

The chain links TRBV18 to TRBJ2-6; D might be TRBD2 (5 bases). Germline V gives CDR1 KGHSH, CDR2 LQKENI. The CDR3 has 16 residues. Between the trimmed V and J ends, which lost 3 bases and 0 bases, there was a span of 9 bases. The CDR3 protein is CASSPREYSGANVLTF. CDR3 DNA sequence: TGTGCCAGCTCACCTAGGGAGTACTCTGGGGCCAACGTCCTGACTTTC. The whole variable domain, filled in from reference TRBV18 and TRBJ2-6, reads NAGVMQNPRHLVRRRGQEARLRCSPMKGHSHVYWYRQLPEEGLKFMVYLQKENIIDESGMPKERFSAEFPKEGPSILRIQQVVRGDSAAYFCASSPREYSGANVLTFGAGSRLTVL.

The J gene is TRBJ1-2, the V gene TRBV5-1; D ambiguous. The CDR3 is 14 amino acids. The germline CDR1 and CDR2 sequences are SGHRS and YFSETQ. V was pared by 4 bases and J by 3 bases, with 13 bases between. CDR3 protein: CASSIKSYDYGYTF. The CDR3 DNA reads TGCGCCAGCAGCATTAAATCGTACGACTATGGCTACACCTTC.

The chain couples TRBV7-2 to TRBJ2-3; 8 nucleotides line up with TRBD2. Germline V gives CDR1 SGHTA, CDR2 FQGNSA. The CDR3 totals 14 residues. V dropped 5 bases and J dropped 5; count of bases not matched to a gene: 6. For the CDR3, the DNA is TGTGCCAGCAGCCCGGGACTAGTCGGAGATACGCAGTATTTT. Translating it yields CASSPGLVGDTQYF.

The chain uses TRBV4-1 and TRBJ1-1, with D possibly TRBD1 on 5 matching bases. V was trimmed by 3 bases and J by 4 bases, leaving 12 bases between them. The CDR3 loop spans 14 amino acids. Per germline, CDR1 MGHRA and CDR2 YSYEKL. CDR3 in amino acids: CASSHGAASTEAFF. CDR3 in DNA: TGCGCCAGCAGCCATGGGGCAGCTTCCACTGAAGCTTTCTTT.

The chain employs TRBV5-6 and TRBJ1-1; D is unclear. The CDR3 loop spans 11 amino acids. The ends were cut back, 3 bases at V and 7 bases at J, with 7 bases in the middle. CDR1 and CDR2 (germline): SGHDT, YYEEEE. The CDR3: CASSSRFEAFF. CDR3 in DNA: TGTGCCAGCAGCTCACGCTTTGAAGCTTTCTTT.

The rearrangement links TRBV7-9 to TRBJ2-1; no firm D call. Germline values: CDR1 SEHNR, CDR2 FQNEAQ (reference sequence). Trimming took 1 base from V and 7 from J, leaving 5 bases between them. The CDR3 has 12 residues. CDR3 loop: CASSLVGNEQFF. CDR3 bases: TGTGCCAGCAGCTTAGTAGGGAATGAGCAGTTCTTC.

The rearrangement uses TRBV5-1 and TRBJ1-4; 9 bases align to TRBD1. The CDR3 runs 14 residues. V was clipped by 4 bases and J by 6 bases; unmatched bases: 4. Germline CDR1 SGHRS, CDR2 YFSETQ. DNA of the CDR3: TGCGCCAGCAGCGCCACAGGGGGCGATGAAAAACTGTTTTTT. This encodes CASSATGGDEKLFF.

This clone was observed a single time. This chain joins TRBV28 and TRBJ2-2; no reliable D call. Between the trimmed V and J ends, which lost 2 bases and 4 bases, there was a span of 17 bases. Germline V gene data show CDR1 as MDHEN and CDR2 as SYDVKM. This CDR3 region has 17 residues. The CDR3 loop is CASSLNRWADTTGELFF. The DNA of the CDR3 is TGTGCCAGCAGTTTAAATAGGTGGGCAGATACCACCGGGGAGCTGTTTTTT.

The chain has TRBV6-2 or TRBV6-3 and TRBJ1-2; 9 bases map to TRBD1. The CDR3 length is 14 residues. The trim removed 6 bases at V and 7 bases at J, leaving 9 bases unmatched. Germline V CDR1 and CDR2: MNHEY, SVGEGT. CDR3 DNA sequence: TGTGCCAGCAGCCTACCGACAGGGGGAAGTGGCTACACCTTC. Protein sequence: CASSLPTGGSGYTF.